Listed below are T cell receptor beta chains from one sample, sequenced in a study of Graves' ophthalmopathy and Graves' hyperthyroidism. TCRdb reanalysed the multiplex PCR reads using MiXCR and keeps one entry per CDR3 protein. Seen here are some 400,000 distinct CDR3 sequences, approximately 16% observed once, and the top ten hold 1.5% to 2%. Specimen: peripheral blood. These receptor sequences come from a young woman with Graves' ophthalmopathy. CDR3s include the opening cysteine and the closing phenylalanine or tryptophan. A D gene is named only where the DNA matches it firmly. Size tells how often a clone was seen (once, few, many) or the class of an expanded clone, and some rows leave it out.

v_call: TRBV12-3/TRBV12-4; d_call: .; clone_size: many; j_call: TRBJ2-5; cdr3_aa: CASTATFRETQYF; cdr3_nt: TGTGCCAGCACCGCGACTTTTCGAGAGACCCAGTACTTC
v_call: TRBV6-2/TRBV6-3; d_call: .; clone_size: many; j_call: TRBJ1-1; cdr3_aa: CASGTRGEAFF; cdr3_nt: TGTGCCAGCGGGACCAGAGGCGAAGCTTTCTTT
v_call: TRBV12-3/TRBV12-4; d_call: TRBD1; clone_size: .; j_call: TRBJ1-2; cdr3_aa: CASSRQGRYGYTF; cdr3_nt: TGTGCCAGCAGTAGACAGGGAAGGTATGGCTACACCTTC
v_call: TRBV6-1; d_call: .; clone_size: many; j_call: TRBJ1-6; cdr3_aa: CASTERGQPQSSSPLHF; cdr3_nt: TGTGCCAGCACCGAGCGGGGACAACCCCAATCTAGCTCACCCCTCCACTTT
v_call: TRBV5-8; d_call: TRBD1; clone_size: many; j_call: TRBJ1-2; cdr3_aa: CASSPGQLYGYTF; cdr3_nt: TGTGCCAGCAGCCCGGGACAGTTGTATGGCTACACCTTC
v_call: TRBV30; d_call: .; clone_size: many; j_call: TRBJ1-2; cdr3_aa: CAWSVGAVLANYGYTF; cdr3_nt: TGTGCCTGGAGTGTAGGGGCAGTTCTAGCTAACTATGGCTACACCTTC
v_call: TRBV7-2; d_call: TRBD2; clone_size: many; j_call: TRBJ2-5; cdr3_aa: CASSRGVIETQYF; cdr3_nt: TGTGCCAGCAGCCGGGGGGTAATAGAGACCCAGTACTTC
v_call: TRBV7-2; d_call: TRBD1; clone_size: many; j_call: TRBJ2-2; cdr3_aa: CASSTGTERTGELFF; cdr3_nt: TGTGCCAGCAGCACCGGGACAGAACGCACCGGGGAGCTGTTTTTT
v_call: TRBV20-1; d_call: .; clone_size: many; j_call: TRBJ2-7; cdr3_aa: CSAATYGSGYEQYF; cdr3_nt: TGCAGTGCTGCAACTTACGGATCCGGCTACGAGCAGTACTTC
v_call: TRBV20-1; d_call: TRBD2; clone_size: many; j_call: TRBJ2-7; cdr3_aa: CSARDSLAGVSEQYF; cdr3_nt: TGCAGTGCTAGAGATTCCCTAGCGGGAGTCAGCGAGCAGTACTTC
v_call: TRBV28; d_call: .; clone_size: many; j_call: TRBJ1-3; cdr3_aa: CASFPGARNTIYF; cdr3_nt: TGTGCCAGCTTCCCTGGGGCCAGAAACACCATATATTTT
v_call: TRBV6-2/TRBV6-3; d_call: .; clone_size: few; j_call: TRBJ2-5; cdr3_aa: CASSYSETKETQYF; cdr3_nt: TGTGCCAGCAGTTACTCGGAGACGAAAGAGACCCAGTACTTC
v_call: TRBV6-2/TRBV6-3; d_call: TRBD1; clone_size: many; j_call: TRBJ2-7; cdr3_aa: CASSSGQGFYEQYF; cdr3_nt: TGTGCCAGCAGTTCCGGACAGGGCTTCTACGAGCAGTACTTC
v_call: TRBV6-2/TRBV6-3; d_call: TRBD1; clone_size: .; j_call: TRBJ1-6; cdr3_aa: CASSYRDSNSPLHF; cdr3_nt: TGTGCCAGCAGTTACCGGGACAGTAATTCACCCCTCCACTTT
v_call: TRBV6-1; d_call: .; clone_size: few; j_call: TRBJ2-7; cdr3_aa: CASSSIRTSTYEQYF; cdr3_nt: TGTGCCAGCAGCTCCATTAGGACATCCACCTACGAGCAGTACTTC
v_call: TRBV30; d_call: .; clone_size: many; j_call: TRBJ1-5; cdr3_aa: CAWTEGAGNQPQHF; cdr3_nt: TGTGCCTGGACCGAAGGGGCGGGGAATCAGCCCCAGCATTTT
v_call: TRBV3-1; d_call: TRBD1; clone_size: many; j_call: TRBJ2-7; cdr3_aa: CASSQMLSGTGDYEQYF; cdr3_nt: TGTGCCAGCAGCCAGATGCTTTCCGGGACAGGCGACTACGAGCAGTACTTC
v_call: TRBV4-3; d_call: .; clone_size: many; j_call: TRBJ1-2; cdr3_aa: CASSPGGSGGLSYGYTF; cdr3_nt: TGCGCCAGCAGCCCGGGGGGGTCTGGGGGGCTGAGCTATGGCTACACCTTC
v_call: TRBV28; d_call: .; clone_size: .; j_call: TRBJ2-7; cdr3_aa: CASSLKTSEQYF; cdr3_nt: TGTGCCAGCAGTCTCAAGACTAGCGAGCAGTACTTC
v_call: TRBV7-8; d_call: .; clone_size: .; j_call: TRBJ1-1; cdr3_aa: CASSLGGPRTEAFF; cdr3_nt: TGTGCCAGCAGCTTAGGGGGACCACGAACTGAAGCTTTCTTT
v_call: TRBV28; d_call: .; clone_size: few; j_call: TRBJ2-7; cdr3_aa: CASSYGSGGLYEQYF; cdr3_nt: TGTGCCAGCAGTTACGGTTCGGGTGGACTCTACGAGCAGTACTTC
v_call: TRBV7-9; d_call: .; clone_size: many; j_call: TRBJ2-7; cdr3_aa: CASSLLADLDSWYF; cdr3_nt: TGTGCCAGCAGCCTCTTAGCGGACCTGGATTCATGGTACTTC
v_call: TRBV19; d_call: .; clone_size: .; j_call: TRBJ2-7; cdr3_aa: CASSSRDTYEQYF; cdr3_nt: TGTGCCAGTAGCTCCAGAGATACCTACGAGCAGTACTTC
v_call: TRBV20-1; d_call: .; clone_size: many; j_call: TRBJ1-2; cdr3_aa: CSASPWSGSAVTASNYGYTF; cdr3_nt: TGCAGTGCTTCGCCCTGGAGTGGTTCTGCAGTCACAGCATCTAACTATGGCTACACCTTC
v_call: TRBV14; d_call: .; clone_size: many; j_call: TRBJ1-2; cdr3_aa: CASSQETTPNYGYTF; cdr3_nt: TGTGCCAGCAGCCAAGAGACAACCCCAAATTATGGCTACACCTTC
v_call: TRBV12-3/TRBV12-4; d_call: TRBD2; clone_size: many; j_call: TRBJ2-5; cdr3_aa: CASSPSLAGGETQYF; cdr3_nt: TGTGCCAGCAGCCCCTCCCTAGCGGGAGGTGAGACCCAGTACTTC
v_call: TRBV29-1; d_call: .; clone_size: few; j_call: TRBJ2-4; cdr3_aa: CSGGYLDGGIQYF; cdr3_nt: TGCAGCGGGGGATACCTGGACGGGGGCATTCAGTACTTC
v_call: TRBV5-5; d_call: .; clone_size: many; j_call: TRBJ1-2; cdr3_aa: CASSLENYGHTF; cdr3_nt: TGTGCCAGCAGCTTGGAGAACTATGGCCACACCTTC
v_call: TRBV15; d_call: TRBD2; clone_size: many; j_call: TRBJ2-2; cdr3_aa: CATSGKRGNTGELFF; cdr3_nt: TGTGCCACCAGCGGAAAGCGGGGGAACACCGGGGAGCTGTTTTTT
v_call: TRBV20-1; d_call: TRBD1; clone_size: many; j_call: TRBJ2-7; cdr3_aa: CSAEDRVLSYEQYF; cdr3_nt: TGCAGTGCTGAGGACAGGGTTCTATCCTACGAGCAGTACTTC
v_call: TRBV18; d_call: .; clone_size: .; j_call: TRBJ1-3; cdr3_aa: CASSPSGRGLGGNTIYF; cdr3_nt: TGTGCCAGCTCACCTTCAGGAAGGGGTCTTGGAGGAAACACCATATATTTT
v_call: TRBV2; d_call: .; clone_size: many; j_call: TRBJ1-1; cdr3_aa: CASSPFLNTEAFF; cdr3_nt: TGTGCCAGCAGCCCCTTCTTGAACACTGAAGCTTTCTTT
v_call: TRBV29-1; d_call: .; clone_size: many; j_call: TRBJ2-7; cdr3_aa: CSVLGPQRLDEQYF; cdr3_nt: TGCAGCGTCTTAGGTCCACAGCGCCTGGACGAGCAGTACTTC